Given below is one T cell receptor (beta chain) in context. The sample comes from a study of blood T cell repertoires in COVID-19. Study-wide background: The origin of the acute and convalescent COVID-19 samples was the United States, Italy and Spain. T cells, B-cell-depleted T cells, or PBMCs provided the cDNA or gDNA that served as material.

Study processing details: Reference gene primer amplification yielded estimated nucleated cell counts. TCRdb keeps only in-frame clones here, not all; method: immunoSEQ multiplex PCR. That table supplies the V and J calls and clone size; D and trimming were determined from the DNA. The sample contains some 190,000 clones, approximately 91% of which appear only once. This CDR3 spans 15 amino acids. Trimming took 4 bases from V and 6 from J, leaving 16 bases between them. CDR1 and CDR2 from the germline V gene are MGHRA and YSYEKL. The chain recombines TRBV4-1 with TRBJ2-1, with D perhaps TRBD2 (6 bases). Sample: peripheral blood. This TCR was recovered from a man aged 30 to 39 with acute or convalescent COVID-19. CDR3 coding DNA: TGCGCCAGCAGCCGAACGGGACTCTTTCCCAATGAGCAGTTCTTC. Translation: CASSRTGLFPNEQFF.